This T cell receptor beta chain was found in a study of beta chain features in type 1 diabetes. CDR3 length: 15 residues. Germline V gene data show CDR1 as SGHTA and CDR2 as FQGTGA. Unmatched junction bases numbered 2, after V lost 2 bases and J lost 1 base. Study-level results: Patients' naive, central memory and regulatory TCRB repertoires appeared more alike than those of healthy donors. TCRB CDR3s were moderately but significantly shorter in Type 1 diabetes patients in all four CD4+ subsets.

Reverse transcribing all isolated RNA meant expressed TCRB transcripts were sequenced. Libraries were prepared by immunoSEQ multiplex PCR; TCRdb keeps only in-frame clonotypes and omits some of them. The sample contains 300,000 to 450,000 clones, 10% to 15% of which appear only once. Comment on this clone: The antigen is unknown.

Source material: naive CD4+ T cells from blood. The chain is built from TRBV7-3 and TRBJ2-3; 8 positions match TRBD2. This clonotype was sampled from a woman under 30 with type 1 diabetes. CDR3 nucleotides: TGTGCCAGCAGCTTAGTAGCGGGACGCACAGATACGCAGTATTTT. Encoded protein: CASSLVAGRTDTQYF.